The clone carrying this T cell receptor (beta chain) was counted only a few times. The antigen remains undetermined. While unrecorded immune exposures were likely, the donors were nominally healthy when sampled. The sample belongs to a study of cytomegalovirus exposure and HLA in healthy donors. Background on the study: The study's early data release held tens of millions of unique TCRs from HLA-typed donors. Study-wide findings and caveats: In all likelihood, a cluster of highly shared sequence variants was a sequencing artifact. The HLA-A and HLA-B alleles of most subjects were reportedly predicted accurately from TCR beta sequences.

V dropped 2 bases and J dropped 6 bases, with 5 bases sitting between them. Looked up from germline, CDR1 is SQVTM and CDR2 is ANQGSEA. The CDR3 sequence is 11 residues long. It was with 60 Vbeta and 13 Jbeta primers that the PCR ran. The table came from immunoSEQ multiplex PCR; TCRdb's copy has only in-frame clones and leaves some out. The table records 240,000 or so clones, about 81% of them present only once. Sequencing used PBMCs. V is TRBV29-1 and J is TRBJ2-1; D gene uncertain. This sequence originates from an older woman in good health and CMV-seropositive. In DNA, the CDR3 is TGCAGCGTTGAAACAGTCAATGAGCAGTTCTTC. This codes for CSVETVNEQFF.